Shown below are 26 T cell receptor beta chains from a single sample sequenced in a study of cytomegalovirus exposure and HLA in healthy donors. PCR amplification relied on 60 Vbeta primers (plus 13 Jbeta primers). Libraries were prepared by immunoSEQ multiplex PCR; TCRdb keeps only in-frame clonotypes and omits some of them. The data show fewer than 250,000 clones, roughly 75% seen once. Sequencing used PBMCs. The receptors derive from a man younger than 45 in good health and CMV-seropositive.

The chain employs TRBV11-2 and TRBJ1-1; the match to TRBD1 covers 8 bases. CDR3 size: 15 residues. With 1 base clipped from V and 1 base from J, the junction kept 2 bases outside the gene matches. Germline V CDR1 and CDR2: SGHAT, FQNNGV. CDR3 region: CASSLGGTGNTEAFF. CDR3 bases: TGTGCCAGCAGCTTAGGAGGGACAGGGAACACTGAAGCTTTCTTT.

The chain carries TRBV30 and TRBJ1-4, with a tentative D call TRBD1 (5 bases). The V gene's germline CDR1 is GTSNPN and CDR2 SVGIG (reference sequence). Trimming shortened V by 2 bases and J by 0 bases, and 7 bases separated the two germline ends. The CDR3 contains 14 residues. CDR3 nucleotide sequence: TGTGCCTGGAGTTACAGGTCAACTAATGAAAAACTGTTTTTT. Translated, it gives CAWSYRSTNEKLFF.

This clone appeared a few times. CDR3 DNA sequence: TGTGCCAGCAGTTTAACACACAGGTTTAGCAATCAGCCCCAGCATTTT. It codes for CASSLTHRFSNQPQHF. The V gene is TRBV28, the J gene TRBJ1-5; D may be TRBD1 (5 bases). V lost 2 bases to trimming and J lost 0 bases, with 11 bases between them. CDR1 is MDHEN, CDR2 SYDVKM, per germline. The CDR3 consists of 16 residues.

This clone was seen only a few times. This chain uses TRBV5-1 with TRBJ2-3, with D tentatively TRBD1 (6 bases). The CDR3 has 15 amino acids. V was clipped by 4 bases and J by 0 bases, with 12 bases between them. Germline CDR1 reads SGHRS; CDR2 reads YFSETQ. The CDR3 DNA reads TGCGCCAGCAGCCTCGGGACAACTAGCACAGATACGCAGTATTTT. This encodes CASSLGTTSTDTQYF.

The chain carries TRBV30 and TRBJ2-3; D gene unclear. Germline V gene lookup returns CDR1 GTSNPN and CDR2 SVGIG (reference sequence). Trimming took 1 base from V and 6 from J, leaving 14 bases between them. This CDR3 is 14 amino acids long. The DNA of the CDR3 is TGTGCCTGGAGTGGATACACTTCGAGGGATACGCAGTATTTT. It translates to CAWSGYTSRDTQYF.

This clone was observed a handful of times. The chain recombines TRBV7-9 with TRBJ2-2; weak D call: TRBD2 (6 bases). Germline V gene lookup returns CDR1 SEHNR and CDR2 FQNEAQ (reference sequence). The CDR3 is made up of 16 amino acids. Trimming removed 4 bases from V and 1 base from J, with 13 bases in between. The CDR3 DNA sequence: TGTGCCAGCAGCTCGGGGACGGGGGTGAACACCGGGGAGCTGTTTTTT. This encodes CASSSGTGVNTGELFF.

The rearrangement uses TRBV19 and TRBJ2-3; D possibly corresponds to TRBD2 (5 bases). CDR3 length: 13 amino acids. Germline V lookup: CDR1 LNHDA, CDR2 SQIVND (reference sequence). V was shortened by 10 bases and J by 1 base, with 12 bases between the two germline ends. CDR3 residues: CATGVRGTDTQYF. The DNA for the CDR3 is TGTGCCACCGGGGTAAGAGGCACAGATACGCAGTATTTT.

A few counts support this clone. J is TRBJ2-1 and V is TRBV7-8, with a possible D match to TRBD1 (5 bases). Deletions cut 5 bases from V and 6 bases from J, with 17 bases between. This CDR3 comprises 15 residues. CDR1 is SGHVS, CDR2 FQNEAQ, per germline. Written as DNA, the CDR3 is TGTGCCAGCAGCCTAAAGGGCTCCCAGGGCAATGAGCAGTTCTTC. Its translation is CASSLKGSQGNEQFF.

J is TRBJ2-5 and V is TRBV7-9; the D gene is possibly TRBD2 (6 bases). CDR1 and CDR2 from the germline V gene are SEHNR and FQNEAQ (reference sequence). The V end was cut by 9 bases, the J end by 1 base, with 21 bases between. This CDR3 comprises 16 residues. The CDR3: CASVPTSPILQETQYF. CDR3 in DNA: TGTGCCAGTGTCCCAACTAGCCCCATCCTCCAAGAGACCCAGTACTTC.

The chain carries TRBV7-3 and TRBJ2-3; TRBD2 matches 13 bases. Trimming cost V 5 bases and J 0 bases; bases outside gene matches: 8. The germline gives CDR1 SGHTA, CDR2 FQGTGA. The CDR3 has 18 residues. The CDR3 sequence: CASSPRTSGSSSTDTQYF. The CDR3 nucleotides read TGTGCCAGCAGCCCCCGGACTAGCGGGAGCTCTAGCACAGATACGCAGTATTTT.

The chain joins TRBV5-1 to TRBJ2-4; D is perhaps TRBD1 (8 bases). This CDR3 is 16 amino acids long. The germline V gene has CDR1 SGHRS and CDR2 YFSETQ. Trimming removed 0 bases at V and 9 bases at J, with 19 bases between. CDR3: CASSLAGGTGQGIQYF. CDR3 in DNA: TGCGCCAGCAGCTTGGCCGGGGGGACAGGCCAAGGCATTCAGTACTTC.

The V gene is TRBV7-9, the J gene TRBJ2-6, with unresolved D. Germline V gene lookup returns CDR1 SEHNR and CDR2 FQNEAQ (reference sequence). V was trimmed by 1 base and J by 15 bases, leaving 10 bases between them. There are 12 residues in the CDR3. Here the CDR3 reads CASSLETRNLTF. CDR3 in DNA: TGTGCCAGCAGCTTAGAAACCAGGAACCTGACTTTC.

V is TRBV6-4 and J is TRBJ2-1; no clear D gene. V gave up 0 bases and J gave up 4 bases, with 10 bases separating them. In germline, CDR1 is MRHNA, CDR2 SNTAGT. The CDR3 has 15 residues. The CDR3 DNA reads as TGTGCCAGCAGTGACTCAGGCACGGGTTACAATGAGCAGTTCTTC. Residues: CASSDSGTGYNEQFF.

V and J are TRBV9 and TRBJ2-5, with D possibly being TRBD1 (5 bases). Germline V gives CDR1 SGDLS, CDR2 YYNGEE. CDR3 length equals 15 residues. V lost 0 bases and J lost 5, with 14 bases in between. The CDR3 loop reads CASSVGQGSQETQYF. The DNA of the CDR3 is TGTGCCAGCAGCGTAGGGCAGGGTAGTCAGGAGACCCAGTACTTC.

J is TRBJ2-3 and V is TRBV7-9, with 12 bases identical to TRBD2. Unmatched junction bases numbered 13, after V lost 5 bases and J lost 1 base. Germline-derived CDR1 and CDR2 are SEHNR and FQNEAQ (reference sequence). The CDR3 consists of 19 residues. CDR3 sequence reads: CASSPPRTSGTYGTDTQYF. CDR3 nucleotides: TGTGCCAGCAGCCCCCCTAGGACTAGCGGGACTTACGGCACAGATACGCAGTATTTT.

The CDR3 loop is CASSQETVSMGEQYF. DNA of the CDR3: TGTGCCAGCAGCCAGGAGACAGTCTCAATGGGGGAGCAGTACTTC. This chain uses TRBV4-2 with TRBJ2-7, with a weak D call TRBD1 (5 bases). Trimming removed 3 bases at V and 7 bases at J, with 19 bases between. The germline V gene encodes CDR1 LGHNA and CDR2 YNFKEQ. The CDR3 runs to 15 residues.

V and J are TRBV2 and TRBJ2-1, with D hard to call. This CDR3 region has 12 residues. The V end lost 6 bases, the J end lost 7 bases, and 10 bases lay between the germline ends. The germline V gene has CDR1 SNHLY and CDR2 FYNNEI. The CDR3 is CASSGDSNEQFF. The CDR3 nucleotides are TGTGCCAGCAGCGGAGACTCTAATGAGCAGTTCTTC.

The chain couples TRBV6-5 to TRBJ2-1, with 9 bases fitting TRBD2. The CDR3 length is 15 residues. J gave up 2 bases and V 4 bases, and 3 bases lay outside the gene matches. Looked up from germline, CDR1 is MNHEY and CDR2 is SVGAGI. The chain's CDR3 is CASSSTSGPYNEQFF. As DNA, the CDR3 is TGTGCCAGCAGTTCGACTAGCGGACCCTACAATGAGCAGTTCTTC.

The CDR3 reads CAISNRAGQGAYEQYF. In DNA form, the CDR3 reads TGTGCCATCAGTAATCGGGCGGGACAGGGGGCCTACGAGCAGTACTTC. The rearrangement links TRBV10-3 to TRBJ2-7, with TRBD1 identical over 11 bases. Germline V gene sequence: CDR1 ENHRY, CDR2 SYGVKD. CDR3 length: 16 amino acids. The J segment lost 2 bases and the V segment lost 5 bases, leaving 8 bases of the junction unmatched.

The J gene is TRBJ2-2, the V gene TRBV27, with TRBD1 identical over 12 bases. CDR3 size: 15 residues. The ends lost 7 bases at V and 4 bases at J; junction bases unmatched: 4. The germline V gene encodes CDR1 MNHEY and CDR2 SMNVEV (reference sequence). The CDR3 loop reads CASKGQGAFTGELFF. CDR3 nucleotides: TGTGCCAGCAAGGGACAGGGGGCTTTCACCGGGGAGCTGTTTTTT.

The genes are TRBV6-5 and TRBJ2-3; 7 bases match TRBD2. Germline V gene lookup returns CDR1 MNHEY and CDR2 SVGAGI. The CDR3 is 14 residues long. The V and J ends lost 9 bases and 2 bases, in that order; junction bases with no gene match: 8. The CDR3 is CASRRGELTDTQYF. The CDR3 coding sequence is TGTGCCAGTCGTCGGGGGGAGCTCACAGATACGCAGTATTTT.

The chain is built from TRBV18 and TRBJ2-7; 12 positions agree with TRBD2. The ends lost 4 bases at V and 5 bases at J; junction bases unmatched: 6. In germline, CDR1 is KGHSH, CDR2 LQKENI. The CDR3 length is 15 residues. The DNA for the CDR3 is TGTGCCAGCTCACTAACTAGCGGGGGGTCCCACGAGCAGTACTTC. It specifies CASSLTSGGSHEQYF.

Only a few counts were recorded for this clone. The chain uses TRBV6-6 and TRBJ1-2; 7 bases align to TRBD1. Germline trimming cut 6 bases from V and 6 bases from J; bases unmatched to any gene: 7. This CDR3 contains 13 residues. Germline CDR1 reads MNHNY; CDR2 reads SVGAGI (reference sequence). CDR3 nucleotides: TGTGCCAGCAGCAAACAGGGGTCTCATGGCTACACCTTC. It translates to CASSKQGSHGYTF.

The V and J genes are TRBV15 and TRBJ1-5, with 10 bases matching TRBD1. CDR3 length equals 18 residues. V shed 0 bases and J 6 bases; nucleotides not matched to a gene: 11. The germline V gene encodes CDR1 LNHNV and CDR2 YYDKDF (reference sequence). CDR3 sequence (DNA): TGTGCCACCAGCAGAGACTCTGGGACAGGGGTTGGAAGTCAGCCCCAGCATTTT. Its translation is CATSRDSGTGVGSQPQHF. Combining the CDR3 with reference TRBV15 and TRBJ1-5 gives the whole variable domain DAMVIQNPRYQVTQFGKPVTLSCSQTLNHNVMYWYQQKSSQAPKLLFHYYDKDFNNEADTPDNFQSRRPNTSFCFLDIRSPGLGDTAMYLCATSRDSGTGVGSQPQHFGDGTRLSIL.

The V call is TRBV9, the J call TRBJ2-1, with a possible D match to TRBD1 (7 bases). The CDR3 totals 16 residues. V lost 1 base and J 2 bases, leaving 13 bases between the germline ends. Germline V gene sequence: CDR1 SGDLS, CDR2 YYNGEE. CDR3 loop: CASSVRGTATYNEQFF. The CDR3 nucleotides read TGTGCCAGCAGCGTACGGGGGACAGCAACCTACAATGAGCAGTTCTTC.

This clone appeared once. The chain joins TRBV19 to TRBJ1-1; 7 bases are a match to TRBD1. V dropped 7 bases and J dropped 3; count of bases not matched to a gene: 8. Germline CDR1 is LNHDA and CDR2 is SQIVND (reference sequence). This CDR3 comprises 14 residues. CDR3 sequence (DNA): TGTGCCAGTACCCCGCGGGACAGTTACACTGAAGCTTTCTTT. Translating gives CASTPRDSYTEAFF.